Given below is one T cell receptor (beta chain) in context. The sample originates from a study of shared T cell receptors in the human thymus. Here immunoSEQ multiplex PCR was the method, and the copy in TCRdb shows in-frame clones only, minus some. The repertoire holds almost 550,000 clones, with approximately 80% as singletons. The CDR3 spans 18 residues. Germline CDR1 reads LGHNA; CDR2 reads YSLEER. V trimming: 0 bases; J trimming: 4 bases; junction bases outside the gene matches: 9. In addition, the sample was reused for a study of human thymus T cells.

The source material was thymocytes. The chain has TRBV4-3 and TRBJ2-1; 10 nucleotides match TRBD2. This sequence originates from a boy under three years old with a congenital heart defect. DNA of the CDR3: TGCGCCAGCAGCCAAGAGGTGGCTAGCGGGAGTGGATACAATGAGCAGTTCTTC. As protein: CASSQEVASGSGYNEQFF.